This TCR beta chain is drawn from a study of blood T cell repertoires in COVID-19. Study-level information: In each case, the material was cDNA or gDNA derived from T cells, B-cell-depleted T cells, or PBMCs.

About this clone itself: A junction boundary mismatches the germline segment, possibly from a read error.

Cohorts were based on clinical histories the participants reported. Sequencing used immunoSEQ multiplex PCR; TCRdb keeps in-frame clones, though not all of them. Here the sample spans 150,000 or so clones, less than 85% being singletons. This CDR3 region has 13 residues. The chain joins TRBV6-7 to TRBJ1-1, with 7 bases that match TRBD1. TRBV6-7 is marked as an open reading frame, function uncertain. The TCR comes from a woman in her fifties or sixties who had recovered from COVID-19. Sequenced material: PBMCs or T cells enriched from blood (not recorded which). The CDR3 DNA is TGTGCCAGCCTTTACGACAAGGGGGCTGAGGCTTTCTTT. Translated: CASLYDKGAEAFF.